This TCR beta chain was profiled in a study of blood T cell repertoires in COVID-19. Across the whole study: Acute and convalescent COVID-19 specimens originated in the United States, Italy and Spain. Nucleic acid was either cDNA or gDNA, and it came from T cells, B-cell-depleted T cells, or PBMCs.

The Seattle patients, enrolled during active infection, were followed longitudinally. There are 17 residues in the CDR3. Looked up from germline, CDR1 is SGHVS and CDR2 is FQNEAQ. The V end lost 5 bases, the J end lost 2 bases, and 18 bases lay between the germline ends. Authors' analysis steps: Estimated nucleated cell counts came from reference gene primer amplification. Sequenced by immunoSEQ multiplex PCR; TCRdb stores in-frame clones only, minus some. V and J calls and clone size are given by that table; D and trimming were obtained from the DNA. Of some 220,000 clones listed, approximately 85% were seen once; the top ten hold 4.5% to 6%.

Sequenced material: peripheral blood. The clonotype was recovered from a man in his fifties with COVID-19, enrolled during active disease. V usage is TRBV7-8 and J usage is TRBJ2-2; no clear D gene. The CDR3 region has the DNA TGTGCCAGCAGCCCCCGGTCACAGCCTCTCAACACCGGGGAGCTGTTTTTT. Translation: CASSPRSQPLNTGELFF.